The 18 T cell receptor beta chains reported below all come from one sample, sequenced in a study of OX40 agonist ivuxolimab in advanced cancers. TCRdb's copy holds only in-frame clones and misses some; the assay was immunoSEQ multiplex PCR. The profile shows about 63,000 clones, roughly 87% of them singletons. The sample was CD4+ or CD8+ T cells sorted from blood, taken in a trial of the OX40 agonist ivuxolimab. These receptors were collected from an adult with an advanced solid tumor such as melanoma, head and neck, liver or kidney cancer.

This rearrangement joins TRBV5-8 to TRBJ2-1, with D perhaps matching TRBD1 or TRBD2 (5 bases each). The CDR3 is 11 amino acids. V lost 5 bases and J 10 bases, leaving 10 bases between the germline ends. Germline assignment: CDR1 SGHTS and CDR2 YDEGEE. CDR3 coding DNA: TGTGCCAGCAGAGGGACCGTCGAGCAGTTCTTC. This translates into CASRGTVEQFF.

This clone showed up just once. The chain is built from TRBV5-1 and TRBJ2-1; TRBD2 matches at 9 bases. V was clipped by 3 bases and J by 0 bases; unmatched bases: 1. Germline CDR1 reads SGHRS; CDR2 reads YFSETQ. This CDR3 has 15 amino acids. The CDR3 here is CASSSSGNSYNEQFF. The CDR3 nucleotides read TGCGCCAGCAGCTCTAGCGGGAACTCCTACAATGAGCAGTTCTTC.

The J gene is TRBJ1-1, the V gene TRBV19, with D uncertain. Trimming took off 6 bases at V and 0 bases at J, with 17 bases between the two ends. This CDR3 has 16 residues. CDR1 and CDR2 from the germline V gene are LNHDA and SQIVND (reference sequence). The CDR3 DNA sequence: TGTGCCAGTAGCCCTACGTATGGTCGACTGAACACTGAAGCTTTCTTT. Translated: CASSPTYGRLNTEAFF.

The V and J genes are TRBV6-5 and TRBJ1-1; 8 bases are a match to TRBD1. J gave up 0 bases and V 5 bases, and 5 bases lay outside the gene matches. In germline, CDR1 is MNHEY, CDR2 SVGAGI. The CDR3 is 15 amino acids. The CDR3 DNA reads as TGTGCCAGCAGTGGACAGGGCGGAATGAACACTGAAGCTTTCTTT. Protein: CASSGQGGMNTEAFF.

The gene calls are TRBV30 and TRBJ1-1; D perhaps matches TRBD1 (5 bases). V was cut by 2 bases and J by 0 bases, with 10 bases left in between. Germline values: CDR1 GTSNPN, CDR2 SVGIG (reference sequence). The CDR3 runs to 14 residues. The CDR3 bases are TGTGCCTGGAGTTCCCTGACAGTGAACACTGAAGCTTTCTTT. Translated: CAWSSLTVNTEAFF. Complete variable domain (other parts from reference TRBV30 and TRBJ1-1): SQTIHQWPATLVQPVGSPLSLECTVEGTSNPNLYWYRQAAGRGLQLLFYSVGIGQISSEVPQNLSASRPQDRQFILSSKKLLLSDSGFYLCAWSSLTVNTEAFFGQGTRLTVV.

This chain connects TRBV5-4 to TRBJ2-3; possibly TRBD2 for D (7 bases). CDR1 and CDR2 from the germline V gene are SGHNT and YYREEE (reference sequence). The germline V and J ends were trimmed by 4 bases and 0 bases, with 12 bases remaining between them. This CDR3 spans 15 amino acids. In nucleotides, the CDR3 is TGTGCCAGCAGCCCCCGGGGGGCCAGCACAGATACGCAGTATTTT. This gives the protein CASSPRGASTDTQYF.

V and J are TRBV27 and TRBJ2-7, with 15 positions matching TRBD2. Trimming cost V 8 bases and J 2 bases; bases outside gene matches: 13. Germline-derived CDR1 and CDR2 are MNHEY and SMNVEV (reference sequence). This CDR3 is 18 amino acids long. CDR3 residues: CASRPLGLAGGRTYEQYF. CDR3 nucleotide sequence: TGTGCCAGCCGACCACTAGGACTAGCGGGAGGGCGGACCTACGAGCAGTACTTC.

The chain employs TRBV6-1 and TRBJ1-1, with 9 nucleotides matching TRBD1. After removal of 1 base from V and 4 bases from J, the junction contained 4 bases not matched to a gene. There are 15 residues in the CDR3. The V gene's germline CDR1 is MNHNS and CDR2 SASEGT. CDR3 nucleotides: TGTGCCAGCAGTGAAGTGGGGACAGGGAGCACTGAAGCTTTCTTT. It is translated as CASSEVGTGSTEAFF.

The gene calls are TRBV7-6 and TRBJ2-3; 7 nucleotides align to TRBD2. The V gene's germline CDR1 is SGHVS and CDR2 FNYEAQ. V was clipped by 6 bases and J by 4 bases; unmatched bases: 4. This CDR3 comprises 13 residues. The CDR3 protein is CASRPTSADTQYF. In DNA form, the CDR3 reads TGTGCCAGCAGGCCAACTAGCGCAGATACGCAGTATTTT. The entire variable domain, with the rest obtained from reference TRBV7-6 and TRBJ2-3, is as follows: GAGVSQSPRYKVTKRGQDVALRCDPISGHVSLYWYRQALGQGPEFLTYFNYEAQQDKSGLPNDRFSAERPEGSISTLTIQRTEQRDSAMYRCASRPTSADTQYFGPGTRLTVL.

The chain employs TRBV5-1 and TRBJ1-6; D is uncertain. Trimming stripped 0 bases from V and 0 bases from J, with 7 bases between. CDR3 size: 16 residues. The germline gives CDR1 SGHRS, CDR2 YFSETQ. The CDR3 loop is CASSLESASYNSPLHF. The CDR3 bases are TGCGCCAGCAGCTTGGAGTCCGCCTCCTATAATTCACCCCTCCACTTT.

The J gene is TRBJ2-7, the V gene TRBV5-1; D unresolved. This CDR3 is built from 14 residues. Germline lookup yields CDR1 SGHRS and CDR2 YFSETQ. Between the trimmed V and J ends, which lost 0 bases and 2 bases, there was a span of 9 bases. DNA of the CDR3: TGCGCCAGCAGCTTGGAACCACTAACCTACGAGCAGTACTTC. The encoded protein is CASSLEPLTYEQYF.

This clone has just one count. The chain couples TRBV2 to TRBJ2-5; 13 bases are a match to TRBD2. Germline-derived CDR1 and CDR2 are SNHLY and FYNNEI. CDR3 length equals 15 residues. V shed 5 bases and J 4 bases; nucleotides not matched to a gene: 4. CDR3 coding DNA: TGTGCCAGCAGTTTTAGACTAGCGGGAGGAGAGACCCAGTACTTC. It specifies CASSFRLAGGETQYF.

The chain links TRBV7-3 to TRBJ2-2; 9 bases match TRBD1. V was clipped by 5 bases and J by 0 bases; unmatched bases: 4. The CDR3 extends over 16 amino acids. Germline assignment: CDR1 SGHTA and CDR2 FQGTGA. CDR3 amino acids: CASSAHRGPNTGELFF. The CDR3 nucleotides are TGTGCCAGCAGCGCACACAGGGGGCCGAACACCGGGGAGCTGTTTTTT.

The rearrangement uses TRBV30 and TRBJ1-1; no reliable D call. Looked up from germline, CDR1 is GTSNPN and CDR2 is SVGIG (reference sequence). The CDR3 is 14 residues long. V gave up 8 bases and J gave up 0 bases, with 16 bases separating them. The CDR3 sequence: CAGSVGWVNTEAFF. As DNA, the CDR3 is TGTGCCGGGTCGGTGGGGTGGGTGAACACTGAAGCTTTCTTT.

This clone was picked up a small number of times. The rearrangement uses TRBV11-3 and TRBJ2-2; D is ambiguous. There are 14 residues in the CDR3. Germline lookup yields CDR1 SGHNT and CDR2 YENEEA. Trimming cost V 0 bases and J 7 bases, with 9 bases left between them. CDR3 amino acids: CASSLDHTYGELFF. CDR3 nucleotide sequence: TGTGCCAGCAGCTTAGATCACACATACGGGGAGCTGTTTTTT.

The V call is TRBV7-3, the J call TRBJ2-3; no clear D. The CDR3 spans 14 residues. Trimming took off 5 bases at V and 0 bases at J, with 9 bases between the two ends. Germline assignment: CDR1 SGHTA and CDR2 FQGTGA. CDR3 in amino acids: CASSPSVSTDTQYF. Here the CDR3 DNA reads TGTGCCAGCAGCCCCTCCGTGAGCACAGATACGCAGTATTTT.

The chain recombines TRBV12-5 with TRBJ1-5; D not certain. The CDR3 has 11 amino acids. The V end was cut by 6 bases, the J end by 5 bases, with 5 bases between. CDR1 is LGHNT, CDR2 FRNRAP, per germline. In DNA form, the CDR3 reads TGTGCTAGTGGCGTTTATCAGCCCCAGCATTTT. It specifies CASGVYQPQHF.

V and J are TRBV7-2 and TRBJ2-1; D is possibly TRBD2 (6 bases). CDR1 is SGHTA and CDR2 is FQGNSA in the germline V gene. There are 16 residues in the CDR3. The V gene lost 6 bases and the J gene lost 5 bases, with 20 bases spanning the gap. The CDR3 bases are TGTGCCAGCAGGGGGCCCGGGACTCGGGCTGACAATGAGCAGTTCTTC. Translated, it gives CASRGPGTRADNEQFF.